Each of the 5 T cell receptor beta chains below was sequenced from the same sample in a study of a mutant IDH1 vaccine in newly diagnosed glioma. Their antigen targets remain unknown. This table comes from immunoSEQ multiplex PCR, and its TCRdb copy is limited to in-frame clones, with some not included. The sample yields approximately 41,000 clones, 75% to 90% seen once. Time point given: week 35, safety follow-up. Doses consisted of 300 ug of mutant IDH1 20-mer peptide each, paired with topical imiquimod. The sample was PBMCs, taken from a glioma patient whose treatment included an IDH1 peptide vaccine. Source of these receptors: a man between 35 and 55 years old with glioma.

The rearrangement joins TRBV19 to TRBJ1-3; the D gene is possibly TRBD1 (6 bases). Per germline, CDR1 LNHDA and CDR2 SQIVND (reference sequence). The CDR3 has 17 amino acids. Trimming stripped 11 bases from V and 0 bases from J, with 23 bases between. As DNA, the CDR3 is TGTGCCTCCTCAACAAAAGCGGGGGCCAACTCTGGAAACACCATATATTTT. Its translation is CASSTKAGANSGNTIYF.

A single count supports this clone. This chain connects TRBV6-1 to TRBJ2-4; D not resolved. Germline V gives CDR1 MNHNS, CDR2 SASEGT. The CDR3 sequence is 14 residues long. The ends were cut back, 2 bases at V and 8 bases at J, with 13 bases in the middle. The CDR3 coding sequence is TGTGCCAGCAGTGAAACCAGTCTTAGGGACATTCAGTACTTC. Its translation: CASSETSLRDIQYF.

The CDR3 coding sequence is TGTGCCAGCAAGATGACAGGGGGATCCTATGGCTACACCTTC. This encodes CASKMTGGSYGYTF. This sequence joins TRBV6-4 and TRBJ1-2, with 9 bases that match TRBD1. Germline V gene lookup returns CDR1 MRHNA and CDR2 SNTAGT. The length of the CDR3 is 14 residues. V lost 7 bases, J lost 4 bases, and 7 bases stayed unmatched.

This chain links TRBV11-2 with TRBJ1-2; TRBD1 might be the D (5 bases). CDR1 is SGHAT, CDR2 FQNNGV, per germline. The CDR3 covers 15 residues. V was cut by 3 bases and J by 8 bases, with 19 bases left in between. CDR3 in DNA: TGTGCCAGCAGCTTCAGAGGGACTTTTGACGGCGGCTACACCTTC. Protein sequence: CASSFRGTFDGGYTF.

The chain employs TRBV11-2 and TRBJ1-1; D remains ambiguous. Germline V gene data show CDR1 as SGHAT and CDR2 as FQNNGV. The V end was cut by 4 bases, the J end by 6 bases, with 15 bases between. The CDR3 runs 14 residues. This chain's CDR3 is CASSSRISGAEAFF. CDR3 nucleotide sequence: TGTGCCAGCAGCTCTAGGATTTCTGGGGCTGAAGCTTTCTTT. Variable domain in full (rest from reference TRBV11-2 and TRBJ1-1): EAGVAQSPRYKIIEKRQSVAFWCNPISGHATLYWYQQILGQGPKLLIQFQNNGVVDDSQLPKDRFSAERLKGVDSTLKIQPAKLEDSAVYLCASSSRISGAEAFFGQGTRLTVV.